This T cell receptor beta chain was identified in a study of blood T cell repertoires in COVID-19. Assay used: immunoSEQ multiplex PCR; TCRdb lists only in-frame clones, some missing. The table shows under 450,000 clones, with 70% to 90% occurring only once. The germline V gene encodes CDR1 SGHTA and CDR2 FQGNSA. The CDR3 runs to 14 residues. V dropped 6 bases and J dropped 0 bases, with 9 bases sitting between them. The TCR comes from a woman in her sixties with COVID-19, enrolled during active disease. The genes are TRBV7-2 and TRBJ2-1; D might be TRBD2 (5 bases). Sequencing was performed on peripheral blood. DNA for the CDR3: TGTGCCAGCAGTCCGGGGTTCTCCTACAATGAGCAGTTCTTC. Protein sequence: CASSPGFSYNEQFF.